This TCR beta chain is from a study of response to subunit inactivated influenza vaccine. Trimming removed 2 bases from V and 1 base from J; junction bases left unmatched: 7. The CDR3 is made up of 16 amino acids. Study-wide results and caveats: Researchers suggested that each seasonal influenza vaccination recruits few new T cells.

In regard to this clonotype: The antigen is undetermined.

In TCRdb, the RT-PCR reads were re-called with MiXCR into one record per CDR3 protein. The sample holds roughly 650,000 distinct CDR3 sequences, 12% to 15% seen once. This TCR was sampled from a man between 45 and 60 years old who received an inactivated influenza vaccine. V and J are TRBV12-3 or TRBV12-4 and TRBJ1-1; TRBD1 matches 7 bases. The specimen was PBMCs from blood, collected 14 to 15 days before vaccination. The CDR3: CASSLSFGTENTEAFF. The CDR3 nucleotides read TGTGCCAGCAGTTTATCTTTCGGGACAGAGAACACTGAAGCTTTCTTT.